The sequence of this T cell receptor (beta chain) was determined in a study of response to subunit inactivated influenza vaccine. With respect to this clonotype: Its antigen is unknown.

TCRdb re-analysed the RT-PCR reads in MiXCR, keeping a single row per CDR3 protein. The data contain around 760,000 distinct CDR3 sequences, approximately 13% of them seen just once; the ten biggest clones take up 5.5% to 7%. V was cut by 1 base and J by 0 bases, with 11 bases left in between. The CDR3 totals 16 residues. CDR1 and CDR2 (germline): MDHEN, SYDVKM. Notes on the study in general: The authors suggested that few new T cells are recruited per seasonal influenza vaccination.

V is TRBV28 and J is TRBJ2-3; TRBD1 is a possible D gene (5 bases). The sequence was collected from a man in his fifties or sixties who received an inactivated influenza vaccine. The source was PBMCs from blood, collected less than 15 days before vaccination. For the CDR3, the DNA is TGTGCCAGCAGTTTATATCCTAGGGGTAGCACAGATACGCAGTATTTT. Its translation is CASSLYPRGSTDTQYF.